The 28 T cell receptor beta chains below come from one sample, sequenced in a study of blood T cell repertoires in COVID-19. Some clones are missing from TCRdb's copy, which holds only in-frame ones; the method was immunoSEQ multiplex PCR. The sample includes a few hundred thousand clones, just under 90% of them seen just once. The sequenced sample was peripheral blood. These receptors all stem from a woman in her 30s with COVID-19, enrolled during active disease.

This chain joins TRBV7-2 and TRBJ1-1; TRBD1 agrees at 10 bases. With V trimmed by 5 bases and J by 4 bases, 7 bases remained unmatched. The CDR3 totals 15 residues. Germline CDR1 reads SGHTA; CDR2 reads FQGNSA. The CDR3 DNA follows: TGTGCCAGCAGCCTGTATGGACAGGGGGTCACTGAAGCTTTCTTT. Encoded protein: CASSLYGQGVTEAFF.

The chain is built from TRBV9 and TRBJ2-1; D is perhaps TRBD2 (6 bases). Germline V gives CDR1 SGDLS, CDR2 YYNGEE. This CDR3 spans 12 amino acids. The V end lost 7 bases, the J end lost 8 bases, and 13 bases lay between the germline ends. Here the CDR3 reads CASGGTLHEQFF. CDR3 sequence (DNA): TGTGCCAGCGGAGGGACCTTACATGAGCAGTTCTTC. The entire variable domain, with the rest obtained from reference TRBV9 and TRBJ2-1, is as follows: DSGVTQTPKHLITATGQRVTLRCSPRSGDLSVYWYQQSLDQGLQFLIQYYNGEERAKGNILERFSAQQFPDLHSELNLSSLELGDSALYFCASGGTLHEQFFGPGTRLTVL.

The chain carries TRBV4-1 and TRBJ1-3; D is perhaps TRBD1 (5 bases). This CDR3 contains 15 residues. The V end lost 2 bases, the J end lost 2 bases, and 10 bases lay between the germline ends. Per the germline V gene, CDR1 is MGHRA and CDR2 is YSYEKL. The CDR3 nucleotides are TGCGCCAGCAGCCAAAACCAAGGGGCTGGAAACACCATATATTTT. Its protein is CASSQNQGAGNTIYF.

The genes are TRBV29-1 and TRBJ2-1, with TRBD2 identical over 9 bases. With 5 bases clipped from V and 8 bases from J, the junction kept 10 bases outside the gene matches. The length of the CDR3 is 14 residues. Germline V CDR1 and CDR2: SQVTM, ANQGSEA. The CDR3 here is CSVSAGGLVYEQFF. The CDR3, as DNA: TGCAGCGTTAGTGCGGGGGGGCTCGTGTATGAGCAGTTCTTC.

V usage is TRBV15 and J usage is TRBJ2-5; possibly TRBD2 for D (6 bases). With 0 bases removed from V and 1 base from J, the gap between germline ends came to 12 bases. This CDR3 is 16 amino acids long. Germline assignment: CDR1 LNHNV and CDR2 YYDKDF (reference sequence). The CDR3 protein is CATSRDYAGIQETQYF. The DNA of the CDR3 is TGTGCCACCAGCAGAGATTATGCGGGGATCCAAGAGACCCAGTACTTC. Drawing the rest from reference TRBV15 and TRBJ2-5, the complete variable domain is DAMVIQNPRYQVTQFGKPVTLSCSQTLNHNVMYWYQQKSSQAPKLLFHYYDKDFNNEADTPDNFQSRRPNTSFCFLDIRSPGLGDTAMYLCATSRDYAGIQETQYFGPGTRLLVL.

The V call is TRBV18, the J call TRBJ1-5; D is uncertain. Trimming cost V 6 bases and J 2 bases, with 20 bases left between them. This CDR3 region has 17 residues. Germline CDR1 reads KGHSH; CDR2 reads LQKENI. Here the CDR3 DNA reads TGTGCCAGCTCCCTTCAAGGAGGAGGAGAGGGCAATCAGCCCCAGCATTTT. Residues: CASSLQGGGEGNQPQHF.

This clone was observed a single time. J is TRBJ2-3 and V is TRBV5-1; possibly TRBD1 for D (5 bases). CDR3 size: 14 residues. CDR1 is SGHRS, CDR2 YFSETQ, per germline. V was pared by 4 bases and J by 1 base, with 10 bases between. CDR3: CASSVRVGTDTQYF. As DNA, the CDR3 is TGCGCCAGCAGCGTCAGGGTGGGCACAGATACGCAGTATTTT.

A note on this clone: Other nucleotide sequences in the sample specify the same CDR3. The V and J genes are TRBV19 and TRBJ2-1, with 7 positions matching TRBD2. The germline V gene encodes CDR1 LNHDA and CDR2 SQIVND (reference sequence). This CDR3 region has 13 residues. J gave up 4 bases and V 5 bases, and 2 bases lay outside the gene matches. The CDR3 is CASSRGVYNEQFF. The CDR3 DNA sequence: TGTGCCAGTAGTCGGGGGGTGTACAATGAGCAGTTCTTC.

The gene calls are TRBV7-2 and TRBJ1-1; 7 nucleotides match TRBD1. Germline lookup yields CDR1 SGHTA and CDR2 FQGNSA. V dropped 3 bases and J dropped 3; count of bases not matched to a gene: 4. This CDR3 is built from 14 residues. In nucleotides, the CDR3 is TGTGCCAGCAGCTTCCGACAGGGCCACACTGAAGCTTTCTTT. This codes for CASSFRQGHTEAFF. Drawing the rest from reference TRBV7-2 and TRBJ1-1, the complete variable domain is GAGVSQSPSNKVTEKGKDVELRCDPISGHTALYWYRQSLGQGLEFLIYFQGNSAPDKSGLPSDRFSAERTGGSVSTLTIQRTQQEDSAVYLCASSFRQGHTEAFFGQGTRLTVV.

V and J are TRBV7-2 and TRBJ1-6; 10 bases line up with TRBD1. From germline, CDR1 is SGHTA and CDR2 FQGNSA. The junction had 14 bases not matched to a gene; V was cut back by 5 bases and J by 10 bases. CDR3 length: 17 residues. CDR3 residues: CASSDLVGQGNRSPLHF. CDR3 in DNA: TGTGCCAGCAGCGATTTAGTGGGACAGGGGAATAGGTCACCCCTCCACTTT.

The chain has TRBV15 and TRBJ1-2; TRBD1 matches at 8 bases. After removal of 3 bases from V and 4 bases from J, the junction contained 10 bases not matched to a gene. The CDR3 extends over 16 amino acids. The germline CDR1 and CDR2 sequences are LNHNV and YYDKDF (reference sequence). CDR3 coding DNA: TGTGCCACCAGCAGGAACAGGGGGACCTTTCTCTATGGCTACACCTTC. Its protein product is CATSRNRGTFLYGYTF.

CDR3 bases: TGTGCCAGCCGACAGGGGGCCCCGGGAGAGACCCAGTACTTC. Its protein product is CASRQGAPGETQYF. J is TRBJ2-5 and V is TRBV27; TRBD1 aligns across 10 bases. J was trimmed by 4 bases and V by 8 bases; bases with no gene match: 7. The CDR3 extends over 14 amino acids. The germline V gene has CDR1 MNHEY and CDR2 SMNVEV (reference sequence).

This clone was recorded once. The V and J genes are TRBV19 and TRBJ1-5, with D unresolved. The V gene lost 6 bases and the J gene lost 4 bases, with 10 bases spanning the gap. Germline CDR1 and CDR2: LNHDA and SQIVND (reference sequence). The CDR3 loop spans 13 amino acids. The CDR3 DNA follows: TGTGCCAGTAGCCCTGACGGGAATCAGCCCCAGCATTTT. Translation gives CASSPDGNQPQHF.

The CDR3 region is CASSAANQPQHF. The CDR3 DNA reads TGTGCCAGCAGCGCGGCCAATCAGCCCCAGCATTTT. V gene TRBV2 combines with J gene TRBJ1-5; D gene ambiguous. This CDR3 is built from 12 residues. CDR1 is SNHLY, CDR2 FYNNEI, per germline. V was pared by 6 bases and J by 3 bases, with 6 bases between.

The chain uses TRBV5-4 and TRBJ1-2, with 8 bases fitting TRBD1. This CDR3 contains 16 residues. Germline V gene data show CDR1 as SGHNT and CDR2 as YYREEE (reference sequence). Trimming cost V 3 bases and J 5 bases; bases outside gene matches: 12. The CDR3 spells CASSSTQGAWWYGYTF. For the CDR3, the DNA is TGTGCCAGCAGCTCGACTCAGGGGGCTTGGTGGTATGGCTACACCTTC.

V gene TRBV2 combines with J gene TRBJ2-7, with D maybe TRBD1 (8 bases). The CDR3 contains 14 residues. V dropped 6 bases and J dropped 6 bases, with 18 bases sitting between them. Germline V gene sequence: CDR1 SNHLY, CDR2 FYNNEI. CDR3 sequence reads: CASRQQGGSSEQYV. The CDR3 DNA follows: TGTGCCAGCAGACAACAGGGGGGGTCTTCCGAGCAGTACGTC.

J is TRBJ1-5 and V is TRBV4-1; no definite D call. The CDR3 runs to 15 residues. V lost 3 bases to trimming and J lost 3 bases, with 12 bases between them. Germline CDR1 MGHRA, CDR2 YSYEKL. CDR3 bases: TGCGCCAGCAGCCAGCCGGCCAGGCACAATCAGCCCCAGCATTTT. Its translation: CASSQPARHNQPQHF.

The rearrangement uses TRBV6-4 and TRBJ1-1; 9 bases line up with TRBD1. Looked up from germline, CDR1 is MRHNA and CDR2 is SNTAGT. The V gene end was trimmed by 6 bases and the J gene end by 1 base; junction bases not matched to a gene: 3. The CDR3 extends over 14 amino acids. CDR3 in DNA: TGTGCCAGCAGCGCACAGGGGGCGAACACTGAAGCTTTCTTT. It yields the protein CASSAQGANTEAFF.

The rearrangement uses TRBV5-5 and TRBJ1-6; no clear D. Germline V gene lookup returns CDR1 SGHKS and CDR2 YYEKEE (reference sequence). V was shortened by 3 bases and J by 4 bases, with 14 bases between the two germline ends. The CDR3 has 16 amino acids. The CDR3 region is CASSSEVALYNSPLHF. DNA for the CDR3: TGTGCCAGCAGCTCGGAGGTTGCTTTGTATAATTCACCCCTCCACTTT.

V and J are TRBV7-2 and TRBJ2-3; TRBD1 matches 7 bases. CDR1 is SGHTA, CDR2 FQGNSA, per germline. V gave up 0 bases and J gave up 7 bases; unmatched junction bases: 7. The CDR3 length is 15 residues. CDR3: CASSLAGGVLYTQYF. The CDR3, as DNA: TGTGCCAGCAGCTTAGCAGGGGGCGTTTTATATACGCAGTATTTT.

The chain links TRBV28 to TRBJ1-2, with 10 bases matching TRBD1. This CDR3 contains 14 residues. Per the germline V gene, CDR1 is MDHEN and CDR2 is SYDVKM. The V and J ends lost 8 bases and 3 bases, in that order; junction bases with no gene match: 6. This CDR3 is CASVEGTGDYGYTF. In DNA form, the CDR3 reads TGTGCCAGCGTAGAAGGGACAGGGGACTATGGCTACACCTTC.

This clone was found a few times. The V gene is TRBV5-1, the J gene TRBJ2-5; no clear D. Germline lookup yields CDR1 SGHRS and CDR2 YFSETQ. The V end lost 0 bases, the J end lost 5 bases, and 14 bases lay between the germline ends. The CDR3 spans 15 residues. The CDR3 protein is CASSLALTFQETQYF. The CDR3 bases are TGCGCCAGCAGCTTGGCCCTGACATTCCAGGAGACCCAGTACTTC.

The chain joins TRBV6-5 to TRBJ1-6; tentatively, D is TRBD1 (6 bases). Germline loops: CDR1 MNHEY, CDR2 SVGAGI. Deletions cut 6 bases from V and 6 bases from J, with 9 bases between. CDR3 length equals 13 residues. DNA of the CDR3: TGTGCCAGCAGCGGACAGTCTAATTCACCCCTCCACTTT. Amino acid sequence: CASSGQSNSPLHF.

The chain recombines TRBV5-4 with TRBJ1-1; D possibly corresponds to TRBD1 (5 bases). The length of the CDR3 is 16 residues. Germline CDR1 and CDR2: SGHNT and YYREEE (reference sequence). Trimming took 4 bases from V and 2 from J, leaving 18 bases between them. The CDR3 nucleotides read TGTGCCAGCAGCCCCCCCCCTCTAGGGGAAAACACTGAAGCTTTCTTT. Translated, it gives CASSPPPLGENTEAFF. The whole variable domain, remainder taken from reference TRBV5-4 and TRBJ1-1, is ETGVTQSPTHLIKTRGQQVTLRCSSQSGHNTVSWYQQALGQGPQFIFQYYREEENGRGNFPPRFSGLQFPNYSSELNVNALELDDSALYLCASSPPPLGENTEAFFGQGTRLTVV.

V usage is TRBV18 and J usage is TRBJ2-7; possible D gene TRBD2, 5 bases. Trimming removed 2 bases from V and 3 bases from J, with 14 bases in between. The CDR3 is 15 amino acids. Germline-derived CDR1 and CDR2 are KGHSH and LQKENI. The CDR3 is CASSPGLRRGYEQYV. The CDR3 DNA reads TGTGCCAGCTCACCAGGACTCAGGAGAGGCTACGAGCAGTACGTC.

This chain links TRBV2 with TRBJ1-5; D is perhaps TRBD1 (5 bases). Between the trimmed V and J ends, which lost 1 base and 5 bases, there was a span of 15 bases. Germline V CDR1 and CDR2: SNHLY, FYNNEI. CDR3 size: 16 residues. In DNA, the CDR3 is TGTGCCAGCAGTGAAGGGAGGGACCTATTATATCAGCCCCAGCATTTT. This encodes CASSEGRDLLYQPQHF.

V gene TRBV3-1 (or the pseudogene TRBV3-2) combines with J gene TRBJ1-2; possible D gene TRBD1, 6 bases. This CDR3 is built from 16 residues. The ends were cut back, 1 base at V and 4 bases at J, with 16 bases in the middle. Germline V gene sequence: CDR1 LGHDT, CDR2 YNNKEL (reference sequence). CDR3: CASSQGSGAILYGYTF. CDR3 bases: TGTGCCAGCAGCCAAGGATCAGGGGCTATTCTCTATGGCTACACCTTC.

The chain uses TRBV7-2 and TRBJ1-1, with TRBD1 as a possible D gene (5 bases). The CDR3 consists of 12 residues. Trimming took off 4 bases at V and 7 bases at J, with 10 bases between the two ends. Germline V lookup: CDR1 SGHTA, CDR2 FQGNSA. The CDR3 DNA reads TGTGCCAGCAGCTCCGACAGCTTTGAAGCTTTCTTT. This gives the protein CASSSDSFEAFF.